This paragraph covers one T cell receptor beta chain sequence. Its antigen remains unidentified. PCR used 60 Vbeta primers and 13 Jbeta primers. Here immunoSEQ multiplex PCR was the method, and the copy in TCRdb shows in-frame clones only, minus some. The table lists 55,000 to 70,000 clones, with roughly 2.3% in the top ten. These data are taken from a study of cytomegalovirus exposure and HLA in healthy donors. Overall study context: Counted in an early data release were approximately 85 million unique TCRs from HLA-typed donors. Notes on the study in general: Reports indicate that TCR beta sequences accurately predicted the HLA-A and HLA-B alleles of most subjects. Available immune exposure information covered CMV serostatus only.

Germline V CDR1 and CDR2: MDHEN, SYDVKM. The CDR3 sequence is 13 residues long. Trimming stripped 6 bases from V and 8 bases from J, with 13 bases between. The receptor comes from a female donor in good health and CMV-seropositive. The chain is built from TRBV28 and TRBJ1-4; D unresolved. The sequenced sample consisted of PBMCs. The CDR3 spells CASSRGLGEKLFF. The DNA for the CDR3 is TGTGCCAGCAGCCGCGGACTCGGAGAAAAACTGTTTTTT.